This T cell receptor beta chain came from a study of blood T cell repertoires in COVID-19. Overall study: The origin of the acute and convalescent COVID-19 samples was the United States, Italy and Spain. In each case, the material was cDNA or gDNA derived from T cells, B-cell-depleted T cells, or PBMCs.

The trim removed 5 bases at V and 10 bases at J, leaving 9 bases unmatched. This CDR3 has 14 residues. In germline, CDR1 is SNHLY, CDR2 FYNNEI. How the authors handled the data: The assay estimated nucleated cells by amplifying reference gene primers. Some clones are missing from TCRdb's copy, which holds only in-frame ones; the method was immunoSEQ multiplex PCR. From that table come the V and J calls and clone size; the DNA was used to work out D and trimming. The table lists 30,000 to 45,000 clones, 87% of them singletons. This clonotype originated in a human donor in a cohort sampled during active COVID-19. The chain couples TRBV2 to TRBJ1-4, with 8 bases fitting TRBD1. The sample comprised peripheral blood. Here the CDR3 DNA reads TGTGCCAGCAGTAAGACAGGGGATTCAGTAAAACTGTTTTTT. Translation gives CASSKTGDSVKLFF.